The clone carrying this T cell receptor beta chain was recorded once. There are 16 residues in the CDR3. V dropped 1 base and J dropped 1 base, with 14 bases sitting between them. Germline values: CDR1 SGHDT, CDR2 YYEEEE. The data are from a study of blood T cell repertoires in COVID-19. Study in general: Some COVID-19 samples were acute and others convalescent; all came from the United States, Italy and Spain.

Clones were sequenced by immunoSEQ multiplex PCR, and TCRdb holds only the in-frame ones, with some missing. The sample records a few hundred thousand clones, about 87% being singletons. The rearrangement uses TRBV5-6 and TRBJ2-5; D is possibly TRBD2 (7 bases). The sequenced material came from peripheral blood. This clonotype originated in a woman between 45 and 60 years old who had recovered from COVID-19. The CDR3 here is CASSLFLGGAQETQYF. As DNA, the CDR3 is TGTGCCAGCAGCTTGTTCCTAGGGGGGGCCCAAGAGACCCAGTACTTC.